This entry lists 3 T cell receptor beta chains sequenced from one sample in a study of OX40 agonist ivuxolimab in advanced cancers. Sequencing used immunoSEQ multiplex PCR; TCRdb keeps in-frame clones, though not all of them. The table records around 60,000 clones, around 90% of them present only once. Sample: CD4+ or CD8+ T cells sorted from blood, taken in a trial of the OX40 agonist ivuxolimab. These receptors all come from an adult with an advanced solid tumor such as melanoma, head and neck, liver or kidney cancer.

This CDR3 reads CASGRANEQFF. CDR3 bases: TGTGCCAGCGGGAGGGCGAATGAGCAGTTCTTC. This chain uses TRBV7-6 with TRBJ2-1, with 7 bases lining up with TRBD2. The ends lost 8 bases at V and 7 bases at J; junction bases unmatched: 2. This CDR3 has 11 residues. Germline CDR1 is SGHVS and CDR2 is FNYEAQ.

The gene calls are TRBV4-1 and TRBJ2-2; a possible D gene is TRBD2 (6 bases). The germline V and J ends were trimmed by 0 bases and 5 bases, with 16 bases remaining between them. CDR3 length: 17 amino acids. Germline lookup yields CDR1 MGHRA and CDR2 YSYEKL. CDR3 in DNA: TGCGCCAGCAGCCAAGAACTAGCCCTGCCCATAACCGGGGAGCTGTTTTTT. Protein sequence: CASSQELALPITGELFF.

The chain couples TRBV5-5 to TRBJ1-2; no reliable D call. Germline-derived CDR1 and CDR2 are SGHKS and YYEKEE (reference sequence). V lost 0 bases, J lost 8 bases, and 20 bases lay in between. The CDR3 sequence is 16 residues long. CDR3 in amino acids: CASSLDLTEVLWGYTF. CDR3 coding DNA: TGTGCCAGCAGCTTGGACCTTACGGAGGTTCTATGGGGCTACACCTTC.